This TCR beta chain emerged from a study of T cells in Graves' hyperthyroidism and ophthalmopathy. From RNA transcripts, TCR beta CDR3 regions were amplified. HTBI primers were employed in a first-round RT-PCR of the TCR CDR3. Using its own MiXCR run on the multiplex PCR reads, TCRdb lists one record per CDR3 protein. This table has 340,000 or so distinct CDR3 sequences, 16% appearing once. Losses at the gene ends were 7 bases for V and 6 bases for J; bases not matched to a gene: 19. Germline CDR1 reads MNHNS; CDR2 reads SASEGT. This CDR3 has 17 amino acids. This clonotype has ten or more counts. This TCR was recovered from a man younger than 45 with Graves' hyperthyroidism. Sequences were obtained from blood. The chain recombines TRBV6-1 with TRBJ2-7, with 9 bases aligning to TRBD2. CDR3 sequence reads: CASTPWALSGSFSEQYF. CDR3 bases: TGTGCCAGCACCCCTTGGGCCCTTAGCGGGAGCTTCTCCGAGCAGTACTTC.